Listed below are T cell receptor beta chains from one sample, sequenced in a study of blood T cells in healthy people across ages. In TCRdb, the 5' RACE reads were re-called with MiXCR into one record per CDR3 protein. Of about 970,000 distinct CDR3 sequences detected, around 54% appear once; the ten largest clones hold about 20%. The sequenced material came from blood. Every receptor here comes from a woman between 55 and 75 years old in good health. CDR3s include the opening cysteine and the closing phenylalanine or tryptophan.

TRBV7-6 CASIPRAGPGEQYF
TRBV29-1 CSVVTPYEQYF
TRBV24-1 CATSDTYPVTQETQYF
TRBV27 CATSGRGGQETQYF
TRBV4-1 CASSPTGAGEETQYF
TRBV20-1 CSARLPSGSSVFF
TRBV12-3/TRBV12-4 CASSWTRTGASNEQFF
TRBV5-5 CASTKRRPDFTDTQYF
TRBV12-3/TRBV12-4 CASSLGRTDQPQHF
TRBV7-2 CASSFRQGDYGYTF
TRBV7-2 CASSLGTGWSSYEQYF